Below are 20 T cell receptor beta chains sequenced from a single sample in a study of T cell responses to AZD1222 COVID-19 vaccine listed by TCRdb under 2021. According to the study, the label for this sample's time point signals: about 28 days (+/-7) after the second vaccine dose. Libraries were made using the immunoSEQ multiplex PCR assay. The source is immuneACCESS, and TCRdb retained only in-frame sequences with V and J called. Part of the clones is not carried over; for the studies checked, unresolved V genes explain less than half of this, and the remainder is unexplained. For this sample the table gives around 85,000 clones, of which under 90% were detected only once. The ten largest clonotypes hold more than 1.2% of the sample. The specimen comprised peripheral blood, sampled 28 days after the second AZD1222 dose. Receptor source: an adult who received the AZD1222 COVID-19 vaccine.

The genes are TRBV4-1 and TRBJ2-7; D not resolved. Germline V gene sequence: CDR1 MGHRA, CDR2 YSYEKL. The CDR3 is made up of 11 amino acids. V was trimmed by 0 bases and J by 12 bases, leaving 9 bases between them. The CDR3 nucleotides read TGCGCCAGCAGCCAAGATAGCTGGGGGTACTTC. It specifies CASSQDSWGYF.

V gene TRBV7-3 combines with J gene TRBJ2-5; no definite D call. Germline loops: CDR1 SGHTA, CDR2 FQGTGA. This CDR3 comprises 12 residues. V lost 2 bases and J lost 5, with 6 bases in between. In DNA, the CDR3 is TGTGCCAGCAGCTTAGACGGGGAGACCCAGTACTTC. Protein product: CASSLDGETQYF.

The gene calls are TRBV6-2 or TRBV6-3 and TRBJ1-1, with D unclear. Between the trimmed V and J ends, which lost 3 bases and 3 bases, there was a span of 8 bases. This CDR3 comprises 13 residues. Per germline, CDR1 MNHEY and CDR2 SVGEGT. In DNA form, the CDR3 reads TGTGCCAGCAGTTATGCGAGGGACACTGAAGCTTTCTTT. Translating it yields CASSYARDTEAFF.

The J gene is TRBJ1-6, the V gene TRBV19, with unresolved D. CDR3 length equals 13 residues. Germline V gene data show CDR1 as LNHDA and CDR2 as SQIVND (reference sequence). V lost 1 base and J lost 10, with 8 bases in between. The CDR3 is CASSIGVVSPLHF. CDR3 bases: TGTGCCAGTAGTATAGGCGTCGTCTCACCCCTCCACTTT.

The chain carries TRBV12-3 or TRBV12-4 and TRBJ2-7; D assignment may be TRBD1 or TRBD2 (6 bases each). CDR3 size: 12 residues. The V gene lost 2 bases and the J gene lost 5 bases, with 7 bases spanning the gap. CDR3: CASSLRGHEQYF. The CDR3, as DNA: TGTGCCAGCAGTTTACGGGGGCACGAGCAGTACTTC.

The chain couples TRBV20-1 to TRBJ2-7; maybe TRBD2 (6 bases). The CDR3 runs 14 residues. The germline CDR1 and CDR2 sequences are DFQATT and SNEGSKA (reference sequence). V was pared by 3 bases and J by 3 bases, with 15 bases between. The CDR3 protein is CSASRGLQVYEQYF. The CDR3 bases are TGCAGTGCTAGTAGGGGACTCCAGGTCTACGAGCAGTACTTC.

The genes are TRBV12-5 and TRBJ2-2, with 7 nucleotides matching TRBD1. Germline loops: CDR1 LGHNT, CDR2 FRNRAP. V shed 3 bases, J shed 4 bases, and the junction held 8 bases outside the gene matches. This CDR3 is built from 16 residues. The CDR3 coding sequence is TGTGCTAGTGGTTTTGGGTTGGCAGGGGGCACCGGGGAGCTGTTTTTT. It codes for CASGFGLAGGTGELFF. Together with reference TRBV12-5 and TRBJ2-2, the CDR3 gives the full variable domain: DARVTQTPRHKVTEMGQEVTMRCQPILGHNTVFWYRQTMMQGLELLAYFRNRAPLDDSGMPKDRFSAEMPDATLATLKIQPSEPRDSAVYFCASGFGLAGGTGELFFGEGSRLTVL.

The V gene is TRBV12-3 or TRBV12-4, the J gene TRBJ2-3; the D is unclear. CDR3 size: 13 residues. V lost 2 bases and J 4 bases, leaving 7 bases between the germline ends. CDR3 sequence reads: CASSLRMSDTQYF. DNA of the CDR3: TGTGCCAGCAGTTTAAGAATGTCAGATACGCAGTATTTT.

This chain uses TRBV9 with TRBJ1-6; no clear D. The CDR3 runs 15 residues. Trimming removed 4 bases at V and 0 bases at J, with 8 bases between. The germline V gene has CDR1 SGDLS and CDR2 YYNGEE. As DNA, the CDR3 is TGTGCCAGCAGCCGCCTCAGCTCCTATAATTCACCCCTCCACTTT. Translation: CASSRLSSYNSPLHF.

The rearrangement uses TRBV6-4 and TRBJ1-1; TRBD1 might be the D (5 bases). The CDR3 length is 12 residues. The V and J ends lost 10 bases and 2 bases respectively, with 11 bases between them. Germline values: CDR1 MRHNA, CDR2 SNTAGT. CDR3 nucleotide sequence: TGTGCCACTCCCCGGGACAACACTGAAGCTTTCTTT. It specifies CATPRDNTEAFF.

J is TRBJ2-1 and V is TRBV2, with 7 bases that match TRBD1. CDR3 length: 15 residues. Germline CDR1 is SNHLY and CDR2 is FYNNEI. V trimming: 5 bases; J trimming: 5 bases; junction bases outside the gene matches: 9. The CDR3 sequence: CASSSGQARNNEQFF. CDR3 sequence (DNA): TGTGCCAGCAGTTCAGGACAGGCAAGAAACAATGAGCAGTTCTTC. Full variable domain (remainder filled in from reference TRBV2 and TRBJ2-1): EPEVTQTPSHQVTQMGQEVILRCVPISNHLYFYWYRQILGQKVEFLVSFYNNEISEKSEIFDDQFSVERPDGSNFTLKIRSTKLEDSAMYFCASSSGQARNNEQFFGPGTRLTVL.

The CDR3 loop is CSVVIASRPYEQYF. CDR3 nucleotide sequence: TGCAGCGTTGTAATTGCCAGCCGACCCTACGAGCAGTACTTC. The chain joins TRBV29-1 to TRBJ2-7; D remains ambiguous. Trimming took 4 bases from V and 2 from J, leaving 15 bases between them. The germline V gene has CDR1 SQVTM and CDR2 ANQGSEA. The CDR3 has 14 residues.

The rearrangement links TRBV19 to TRBJ1-3; no clear D. V lost 6 bases, J lost 3 bases, and 18 bases lay in between. The CDR3 runs 16 residues. Germline values: CDR1 LNHDA, CDR2 SQIVND (reference sequence). CDR3 protein: CASSPSPWRVGNTIYF. The CDR3 DNA follows: TGTGCCAGTAGCCCCTCTCCGTGGAGGGTTGGAAACACCATATATTTT.

This clone was seen only once. The chain has TRBV27 and TRBJ1-5, with 8 positions matching TRBD1. In germline, CDR1 is MNHEY, CDR2 SMNVEV (reference sequence). J lost 0 bases, V lost 5 bases, and 18 bases had no gene match. This CDR3 has 20 amino acids. The CDR3 loop reads CASSPHGQGPHRPSNQPQHF. DNA for the CDR3: TGTGCCAGCAGTCCTCACGGACAGGGCCCCCACAGGCCTAGCAATCAGCCCCAGCATTTT.

The chain has TRBV7-2 and TRBJ2-1, with 14 positions matching TRBD2. CDR3 length equals 15 residues. Germline V lookup: CDR1 SGHTA, CDR2 FQGNSA. V was pared by 4 bases and J by 6 bases, with 2 bases of the junction left unmatched. The CDR3 bases are TGTGCCAGCAGCTCGGGACTAGCGGGGGTCAATGAGCAGTTCTTC. This translates into CASSSGLAGVNEQFF.

With regard to this clone: This specimen includes other DNA sequences encoding the same CDR3. The genes are TRBV3-1 (or the pseudogene TRBV3-2) and TRBJ1-6; the D is unclear. The CDR3 contains 12 residues. Looked up from germline, CDR1 is LGHDT and CDR2 is YNNKEL (reference sequence). The ends were cut back, 3 bases at V and 7 bases at J, with 4 bases in the middle. CDR3 in amino acids: CASSHRNSPLHF. In DNA form, the CDR3 reads TGTGCCAGCAGCCATAGGAATTCACCCCTCCACTTT.

The chain is built from TRBV2 and TRBJ2-3, with D perhaps TRBD1 or TRBD2 (5 bases each). Per germline, CDR1 SNHLY and CDR2 FYNNEI. The CDR3 runs 16 residues. The germline V and J ends were trimmed by 0 bases and 7 bases, with 17 bases remaining between them. The CDR3 sequence: CASSEAIIGERNTQYF. The CDR3 DNA reads as TGTGCCAGCAGTGAAGCGATCATAGGGGAGAGAAATACGCAGTATTTT.

The chain has TRBV6-5 and TRBJ1-2; D unclear. Trimming took 0 bases from V and 6 from J, leaving 17 bases between them. The CDR3 consists of 16 residues. Germline V gene data show CDR1 as MNHEY and CDR2 as SVGAGI. CDR3 in DNA: TGTGCCAGCAGTTACTCTGGTTCCGCGGATAGGGATGGCTACACCTTC. It specifies CASSYSGSADRDGYTF.

The rearrangement joins TRBV19 to TRBJ1-6; D ambiguous. Germline V gene sequence: CDR1 LNHDA, CDR2 SQIVND (reference sequence). Trimming cost V 3 bases and J 7 bases, with 16 bases left between them. The CDR3 is 16 residues long. The CDR3 spells CASSIRNRQLNSPLHF. The CDR3 nucleotides read TGTGCCAGTAGTATTCGGAACCGGCAGTTGAATTCACCCCTCCACTTT.

The chain uses TRBV5-4 and TRBJ2-5; tentative D call: TRBD2 (6 bases). CDR3 size: 14 residues. Germline V lookup: CDR1 SGHNT, CDR2 YYREEE (reference sequence). Trimming took off 0 bases at V and 3 bases at J, with 9 bases between the two ends. CDR3 residues: CASSLAGSEETQYF. The CDR3 DNA reads as TGTGCCAGCAGCTTGGCCGGGAGCGAAGAGACCCAGTACTTC.